Below are 19 T cell receptor beta chains sequenced from a single sample in a study of OX40 agonist ivuxolimab in advanced cancers. The repertoire was sequenced with immunoSEQ multiplex PCR; TCRdb's copy has only in-frame clones and lacks some. The sample includes 30,000 to 35,000 clones, about four fifths of them seen just once. This sample comprised CD4+ or CD8+ T cells sorted from blood, obtained in a trial of the OX40 agonist ivuxolimab. The receptors come from an adult with an advanced solid tumor such as melanoma, head and neck, liver or kidney cancer.

This sequence joins TRBV7-2 and TRBJ2-1; 8 bases match TRBD2. CDR1 and CDR2 (germline): SGHTA, FQGNSA. This CDR3 spans 18 amino acids. Germline trimming cut 2 bases from V and 2 bases from J; bases unmatched to any gene: 11. The CDR3 region has the DNA TGTGCCAGCAGCTTAAGGTTTGTAGCGGGATTTCCCTACAATGAGCAGTTCTTC. Its protein is CASSLRFVAGFPYNEQFF.

This chain joins TRBV5-6 and TRBJ1-3; 7 bases match TRBD1. With 4 bases clipped from V and 8 bases from J, the junction kept 9 bases outside the gene matches. This CDR3 region has 14 residues. Per germline, CDR1 SGHDT and CDR2 YYEEEE. The CDR3 protein is CASSQFDRVHTIYF. In DNA form, the CDR3 reads TGTGCCAGCAGCCAATTCGACAGGGTCCACACCATATATTTT. Full variable domain (rest looked up from reference TRBV5-6 and TRBJ1-3): DAGVTQSPTHLIKTRGQQVTLRCSPKSGHDTVSWYQQALGQGPQFIFQYYEEEERQRGNFPDRFSGHQFPNYSSELNVNALLLGDSALYLCASSQFDRVHTIYFGEGSWLTVV.

The chain carries TRBV5-4 and TRBJ2-3, with 12 bases identical to TRBD1. CDR3 length equals 17 residues. V lost 3 bases, J lost 2 bases, and 7 bases stayed unmatched. CDR1 and CDR2 (germline): SGHNT, YYREEE (reference sequence). The CDR3: CASSSRDRGPITDTQYF. In DNA form, the CDR3 reads TGTGCCAGCAGCTCCCGGGACAGGGGGCCCATCACAGATACGCAGTATTTT.

The chain has TRBV6-5 and TRBJ2-7; D may be TRBD1 (6 bases). The CDR3 sequence is 14 residues long. V lost 4 bases, J lost 4 bases, and 14 bases lay in between. The germline CDR1 and CDR2 sequences are MNHEY and SVGAGI. CDR3 region: CASSSLPGQYEQYF. The CDR3 region has the DNA TGTGCCAGCAGTTCCCTCCCGGGACAATACGAGCAGTACTTC.

In regard to this clone: At one of its ends the junction is not consistent with the germline gene, which may arise from a read error. The chain joins TRBV19 to TRBJ2-7; tentatively, D is TRBD2 (5 bases). CDR3 size: 15 residues. CDR1 is LNHDA and CDR2 is SQIVND in the germline V gene (reference sequence). Here the CDR3 DNA reads TGTGCCAGTATGGGGATGGACGGGAACTCCTACGGGCAGTACTTC. Translating it yields CASMGMDGNSYGQYF.

This rearrangement joins TRBV7-2 to TRBJ2-7; D unclear. The CDR3 consists of 15 residues. V was trimmed by 1 base and J by 8 bases, leaving 18 bases between them. Germline CDR1 SGHTA, CDR2 FQGNSA. The CDR3 bases are TGTGCCAGCAGCTTAGATTATGGGAAGTCAGCCAAGCAGTACTTC. It translates to CASSLDYGKSAKQYF.

The rearrangement joins TRBV5-4 to TRBJ2-5, with TRBD1 matching over 7 bases. This CDR3 contains 14 residues. CDR1 is SGHNT, CDR2 YYREEE, per germline (reference sequence). The trim removed 4 bases at V and 2 bases at J, leaving 5 bases unmatched. The CDR3 DNA reads TGTGCCAGCAGCATTACAGGGGCGCAAGAGACCCAGTACTTC. Encoded protein: CASSITGAQETQYF.

The rearrangement uses TRBV28 and TRBJ2-5; maybe TRBD1 (6 bases). Trimming shortened V by 5 bases and J by 5 bases, and 15 bases separated the two germline ends. The CDR3 length is 14 residues. Germline-derived CDR1 and CDR2 are MDHEN and SYDVKM. CDR3 bases: TGTGCCAGCAGTCACCCAGGGGAATGGGAGACCCAGTACTTC. Protein product: CASSHPGEWETQYF.

This clone was seen only once. J is TRBJ1-2 and V is TRBV19; TRBD1 matches at 9 bases. The junction had 5 bases not matched to a gene; V was cut back by 3 bases and J by 3 bases. CDR3 size: 15 residues. CDR1 and CDR2 from the germline V gene are LNHDA and SQIVND (reference sequence). The CDR3 sequence is CASSIPGQGYYGYTF. CDR3 in DNA: TGTGCCAGTAGTATTCCGGGACAGGGTTACTATGGCTACACCTTC.

The chain recombines TRBV10-1 with TRBJ2-6; TRBD2 aligns across 8 bases. V was clipped by 4 bases and J by 2 bases; unmatched bases: 10. The CDR3 contains 18 residues. Per the germline V gene, CDR1 is WNHNN and CDR2 is SYGVQD (reference sequence). The CDR3 region has the DNA TGCGCCAGCAGTGTATTGGTAGCGGGGCTCACTGGGGCCAACGTCCTGACTTTC. It yields the protein CASSVLVAGLTGANVLTF.

This clone was counted a few times. The CDR3 DNA is TGCGCCAGCAGCCAAGCACCAGGGGCGGTGGAGACCCAGTACTTC. Residues: CASSQAPGAVETQYF. The rearrangement links TRBV4-1 to TRBJ2-5; TRBD1 might be the D (6 bases). Trimming stripped 1 base from V and 5 bases from J, with 14 bases between. The germline gives CDR1 MGHRA, CDR2 YSYEKL. The CDR3 spans 15 residues.

The table lists this clone with a count of one. V gene TRBV19 combines with J gene TRBJ2-5; tentatively, D is TRBD1 or TRBD2 (7 bases each). CDR3 length: 13 amino acids. Deletions cut 6 bases from V and 4 bases from J, with 12 bases between. CDR1 is LNHDA and CDR2 is SQIVND in the germline V gene (reference sequence). CDR3 sequence reads: CASRGGGGETQYF. The CDR3 DNA reads TGTGCCAGTAGAGGGGGCGGGGGAGAGACCCAGTACTTC.

V is TRBV4-1 and J is TRBJ2-1, with 11 bases identical to TRBD2. CDR1 is MGHRA and CDR2 is YSYEKL in the germline V gene. This CDR3 spans 20 amino acids. The V segment lost 0 bases and the J segment 2 bases; nucleotides outside the gene matches: 12. The CDR3 region is CASSQEASSGGLVTYNEQFF. The DNA of the CDR3 is TGCGCCAGCAGCCAAGAAGCTTCTAGCGGGGGGCTTGTTACCTACAATGAGCAGTTCTTC.

The chain uses TRBV15 and TRBJ2-5; 8 nucleotides align to TRBD2. The CDR3 is made up of 16 amino acids. V was pared by 8 bases and J by 9 bases, with 20 bases of the junction left unmatched. Germline-derived CDR1 and CDR2 are LNHNV and YYDKDF (reference sequence). CDR3 coding DNA: TGTGCCACCGGGGATTGGCGGGGGGTCCTATTAGGGGCCCAGTACTTC. Amino acid sequence: CATGDWRGVLLGAQYF.

This clone was seen only a few times. The J gene is TRBJ1-1, the V gene TRBV28; unclear D gene. V was pared by 8 bases and J by 10 bases, with 20 bases between. Germline CDR1 is MDHEN and CDR2 is SYDVKM. The CDR3 is 13 residues long. The CDR3 is CASGKSGGKAAFF. CDR3 in DNA: TGTGCCAGCGGTAAATCGGGAGGGAAGGCAGCTTTCTTT.

V is TRBV5-8 and J is TRBJ1-1, with 7 bases identical to TRBD1. The ends lost 5 bases at V and 4 bases at J; junction bases unmatched: 8. CDR1 and CDR2 from the germline V gene are SGHTS and YDEGEE. This CDR3 is 14 amino acids long. Here the CDR3 reads CASRPGTVSTEAFF. CDR3 DNA sequence: TGTGCCAGCAGACCCGGGACAGTCTCCACTGAAGCTTTCTTT. The full variable domain, with the rest looked up from reference TRBV5-8 and TRBJ1-1, is EAGVTQSPTHLIKTRGQQATLRCSPISGHTSVYWYQQALGLGLQFLLWYDEGEERNRGNFPPRFSGRQFPNYSSELNVNALELEDSALYLCASRPGTVSTEAFFGQGTRLTVV.

The rearrangement joins TRBV20-1 to TRBJ1-2; unclear D gene. The CDR3 extends over 11 amino acids. The germline gives CDR1 DFQATT, CDR2 SNEGSKA (reference sequence). V lost 4 bases and J 7 bases, leaving 10 bases between the germline ends. The CDR3 sequence is CSAMGLGGYTF. CDR3 DNA sequence: TGCAGTGCTATGGGCCTAGGTGGCTACACCTTC.

V gene TRBV12-5 combines with J gene TRBJ1-6; 7 bases match TRBD1. The ends lost 5 bases at V and 5 bases at J; junction bases unmatched: 15. The CDR3 is 18 residues long. Germline values: CDR1 LGHNT, CDR2 FRNRAP. The CDR3 DNA reads as TGTGCTAGTGGTGCCACCTCGCACAGGGGTATTAATAATTCACCCCTCCACTTT. Translated: CASGATSHRGINNSPLHF.

The rearrangement links TRBV10-3 to TRBJ2-7, with TRBD1 matching over 9 bases. V dropped 0 bases and J dropped 7; count of bases not matched to a gene: 13. This CDR3 is built from 17 residues. Germline loops: CDR1 ENHRY, CDR2 SYGVKD. CDR3 amino acids: CAISESHPTGGLGEQYF. The CDR3, as DNA: TGTGCCATCAGTGAGTCGCACCCCACAGGGGGCTTAGGGGAGCAGTACTTC.